This T cell receptor (beta chain) was observed in a study of blood T cell repertoires in COVID-19. For the study at large: T cells, B-cell-depleted T cells, or PBMCs provided the cDNA or gDNA that served as material.

This CDR3 is built from 15 residues. CDR1 MNHEY and CDR2 SMNVEV come from the germline V gene (reference sequence). The V and J ends lost 5 bases and 4 bases respectively, with 17 bases between them. Authors' data handling: For nucleated cells, counts were estimated from reference gene primer amplification. The protocol was immunoSEQ multiplex PCR, while the TCRdb copy is restricted to in-frame clones and leaves out a portion. V and J calls and clone size are those listed in that table; D and trimming were worked out from the DNA. The profile shows about 280,000 clones, about nine tenths of them singletons.

V and J are TRBV27 and TRBJ1-2; D remains unclear. The sequenced material came from peripheral blood. This TCR was recovered from a woman in her 50s who had recovered from COVID-19. The CDR3 reads CASSINQWAIYGYTF. For the CDR3, the DNA is TGTGCCAGCAGTATCAATCAATGGGCTATCTATGGCTACACCTTC.